Only a few counts were recorded for the clone carrying this TCR beta chain. Its antigen is currently unknown. This sample was included in a study of response to subunit inactivated influenza vaccine. TCRdb independently ran MiXCR on the RT-PCR reads; one entry per CDR3 protein. This sample carries hundreds of thousands of distinct CDR3 sequences, approximately 18% of them seen once, and the ten largest clones take roughly a tenth. Study conclusions and caveats: With each seasonal influenza vaccination, the authors suggested, few new T cells are recruited.

The TCR originated in a man aged 50 to 59 who received an inactivated influenza vaccine. Sequencing was performed on PBMCs from blood, taken roughly 5 days after vaccination.

CDR3 nucleotide sequence: TGTGCCAGCAGTGACCAGCGGGGGAGCACAGATACGCAGTATTTT. This translates into CASSDQRGSTDTQYF. The V gene is TRBV2, the J gene TRBJ2-3; 8 nucleotides align to TRBD2. The germline gives CDR1 SNHLY, CDR2 FYNNEI. The J segment lost 0 bases and the V segment lost 3 bases, leaving 2 bases of the junction unmatched. CDR3 size: 15 residues.